A single sample gave rise to the 28 T cell receptor beta chains below, sequenced in a study of blood T cell repertoires in COVID-19. Produced via immunoSEQ multiplex PCR; TCRdb's table is partial and in-frame only. This repertoire shows 200,000 to 250,000 clones, roughly four fifths found once; its top ten account for 6% to 9.5%. Sequences were obtained from peripheral blood. The receptors here all came from a woman between 50 and 59 years old with acute or convalescent COVID-19.

This chain joins TRBV2 and TRBJ1-2, with D possibly being TRBD1 (6 bases). From germline, CDR1 is SNHLY and CDR2 FYNNEI. The CDR3 runs to 12 residues. Trimming pared 2 bases from V and 10 bases from J, leaving 11 bases between. CDR3: CASSEMGHTYTF. CDR3 sequence (DNA): TGTGCCAGCAGTGAAATGGGACACACCTACACCTTC.

For the CDR3, the DNA is TGTGCCAGCAGAACAGGGGGCTCGGGCTACACCTTC. Protein: CASRTGGSGYTF. The J gene is TRBJ1-2, the V gene TRBV27, with 9 nucleotides matching TRBD1. The CDR3 has 12 residues. Trimming cost V 6 bases and J 8 bases; bases outside gene matches: 4. Germline CDR1 reads MNHEY; CDR2 reads SMNVEV (reference sequence).

The V and J genes are TRBV7-9 and TRBJ1-2; 9 bases map to TRBD1. This CDR3 contains 17 residues. CDR1 SEHNR and CDR2 FQNEAQ come from the germline V gene (reference sequence). V was pared by 5 bases and J by 5 bases, with 15 bases of the junction left unmatched. CDR3 protein: CASSAGTGTFLEYGYTF. The CDR3 DNA reads as TGTGCCAGCAGCGCCGGGACAGGGACCTTTTTGGAGTATGGCTACACCTTC.

This clone was seen just once. The genes are TRBV30 and TRBJ2-5; no definite D call. Germline-derived CDR1 and CDR2 are GTSNPN and SVGIG (reference sequence). V lost 0 bases and J 2 bases, leaving 4 bases between the germline ends. This CDR3 is built from 12 residues. The CDR3 loop is CAWSVEQETQYF. Here the CDR3 DNA reads TGTGCCTGGAGTGTAGAGCAAGAGACCCAGTACTTC.

The V gene is TRBV3-1 (or the pseudogene TRBV3-2), the J gene TRBJ2-2, with TRBD2 matching over 10 bases. Trimming took 3 bases from V and 2 from J; bases not matched to a gene: 6. This CDR3 spans 17 amino acids. Germline V gene sequence: CDR1 LGHDT, CDR2 YNNKEL (reference sequence). The CDR3 spells CASSQATSGKNTGELFF. In nucleotides, the CDR3 is TGTGCCAGCAGCCAGGCCACTAGCGGGAAAAACACCGGGGAGCTGTTTTTT.

V usage is TRBV5-5 and J usage is TRBJ1-4; 8 nucleotides agree with TRBD1. Per germline, CDR1 SGHKS and CDR2 YYEKEE (reference sequence). CDR3 length equals 14 residues. Germline trimming cut 4 bases from V and 4 bases from J; bases unmatched to any gene: 3. The CDR3 sequence: CASSQDRDNEKLFF. The CDR3 nucleotides are TGTGCCAGCAGCCAGGACAGGGATAATGAAAAACTGTTTTTT.

V and J are TRBV12-2 and TRBJ1-4; the table's D call, TRBD1, was not checked against the DNA. TRBV12-2 is listed as a pseudogene. The CDR3 consists of 18 residues. Here the CDR3 reads CASRLVGEMGVTNEKLFF. The CDR3, as DNA: TGTGCAAGTCGCTTAGTTGGTGAGATGGGCGTGACTAATGAAAAACTGTTTTTT.

V usage is TRBV7-8 and J usage is TRBJ1-6, with TRBD1 matching 9 bases. Germline CDR1 and CDR2: SGHVS and FQNEAQ. J gave up 10 bases and V 5 bases, and 6 bases lay outside the gene matches. CDR3 length: 14 amino acids. The CDR3 here is CASSPTGGGSPLHF. For the CDR3, the DNA is TGTGCCAGCAGCCCTACAGGGGGCGGATCACCCCTCCACTTT.

This clone was seen only once. CDR3 in DNA: TGTGCCAGCAGTTCAGTACAGGGAAAGCACACTGAAGCTTTCTTT. The encoded protein is CASSSVQGKHTEAFF. The rearrangement uses TRBV27 and TRBJ1-1; D possibly corresponds to TRBD1 (6 bases). The CDR3 totals 15 residues. V gave up 4 bases and J gave up 3 bases, with 15 bases separating them. Per germline, CDR1 MNHEY and CDR2 SMNVEV (reference sequence).

This clone appeared a few times. The chain combines TRBV5-1 with TRBJ2-5; 7 bases map to TRBD2. Germline V CDR1 and CDR2: SGHRS, YFSETQ. V gave up 3 bases and J gave up 6 bases; unmatched junction bases: 5. This CDR3 has 13 residues. The CDR3 here is CASSSSGAQTQYF. The CDR3 bases are TGCGCCAGCAGCTCCAGCGGGGCTCAGACCCAGTACTTC.

The chain is built from TRBV2 and TRBJ2-1; 7 bases map to TRBD1. Germline-derived CDR1 and CDR2 are SNHLY and FYNNEI. This CDR3 contains 11 residues. After removal of 6 bases from V and 10 bases from J, the junction contained 3 bases not matched to a gene. CDR3 amino acids: CASRGQIEQFF. The CDR3 coding sequence is TGTGCCAGCAGGGGACAGATCGAGCAGTTCTTC.

V gene TRBV28 combines with J gene TRBJ1-1; 9 nucleotides align to TRBD1. CDR1 is MDHEN, CDR2 SYDVKM, per germline. The CDR3 contains 17 residues. V dropped 6 bases and J dropped 3; count of bases not matched to a gene: 14. CDR3 protein: CASSQSPGTGSDTEAFF. Here the CDR3 DNA reads TGTGCCAGCAGCCAAAGTCCCGGGACAGGGTCGGACACTGAAGCTTTCTTT.

This clone was found once. V and J are TRBV9 and TRBJ2-2; D call uncertain. The V and J ends lost 3 bases and 0 bases respectively, with 6 bases between them. This CDR3 region has 14 residues. Germline assignment: CDR1 SGDLS and CDR2 YYNGEE. CDR3 in DNA: TGTGCCAGCAGCGCCCCCTCGAACACCGGGGAGCTGTTTTTT. Translating gives CASSAPSNTGELFF.

This chain links TRBV5-6 with TRBJ1-3; D is possibly TRBD1 (6 bases). From germline, CDR1 is SGHDT and CDR2 YYEEEE. The V gene lost 0 bases and the J gene lost 0 bases, with 7 bases spanning the gap. The CDR3 covers 15 residues. CDR3 sequence: CASSLEGGSGNTIYF. In nucleotides, the CDR3 is TGTGCCAGCAGCTTGGAAGGGGGCTCTGGAAACACCATATATTTT.

The chain couples TRBV5-1 to TRBJ2-5; possibly TRBD1 for D (6 bases). The V gene lost 4 bases and the J gene lost 2 bases, with 12 bases spanning the gap. Germline CDR1 and CDR2: SGHRS and YFSETQ. CDR3 size: 14 residues. CDR3 sequence: CASSPGTQQETQYF. CDR3 nucleotide sequence: TGCGCCAGCAGCCCCGGGACACAGCAAGAGACCCAGTACTTC.

This clone was seen more than once but under ten times. The chain joins TRBV29-1 to TRBJ2-7; D is unresolved. Germline CDR1 SQVTM, CDR2 ANQGSEA. Trimming pared 7 bases from V and 0 bases from J, leaving 10 bases between. The CDR3 is 12 amino acids. CDR3 in DNA: TGCAGCGCCAGACTGGGCTCCTACGAGCAGTACTTC. It specifies CSARLGSYEQYF.

The chain couples TRBV19 to TRBJ1-1; weak D call: TRBD1 (5 bases). Trimming shortened V by 2 bases and J by 5 bases, and 12 bases separated the two germline ends. This CDR3 is built from 14 residues. Germline V gene data show CDR1 as LNHDA and CDR2 as SQIVND (reference sequence). This CDR3 reads CASSISQGKTEAFF. The CDR3 DNA sequence: TGTGCCAGTAGTATAAGTCAGGGCAAAACTGAAGCTTTCTTT.

This chain connects TRBV6-5 to TRBJ1-5; perhaps TRBD1 as D (5 bases). The germline V and J ends were trimmed by 10 bases and 3 bases, with 13 bases remaining between them. The CDR3 length is 13 residues. Germline values: CDR1 MNHEY, CDR2 SVGAGI. This chain's CDR3 is CATRRDFNQPQHF. The CDR3 DNA sequence: TGTGCCACCCGGCGGGACTTCAATCAGCCCCAGCATTTT.

The V and J genes are TRBV2 and TRBJ2-7; tentatively, D is TRBD1 (6 bases). V gave up 8 bases and J gave up 7 bases, with 21 bases separating them. Germline loops: CDR1 SNHLY, CDR2 FYNNEI. The CDR3 totals 14 residues. The CDR3 loop is CASARAGAMKEQYF. In nucleotides, the CDR3 is TGTGCCAGCGCCCGGGCAGGGGCCATGAAGGAGCAGTACTTC.

The rearrangement uses TRBV13 and TRBJ1-3; weak D call: TRBD1 (6 bases). This CDR3 has 15 residues. V lost 5 bases, J lost 4 bases, and 15 bases lay in between. Germline V lookup: CDR1 PRHDT, CDR2 FYEKMQ (reference sequence). The CDR3 reads CASSLDRTRGNTIYF. Written as DNA, the CDR3 is TGTGCCAGCAGCCTAGACAGGACAAGAGGAAACACCATATATTTT.

This rearrangement joins TRBV6-1 to TRBJ1-3, with no clear D. There are 17 residues in the CDR3. CDR1 is MNHNS, CDR2 SASEGT, per germline. V shed 3 bases and J shed 0 bases, with 15 bases lying between them. The CDR3 sequence is CASSDDRRLYSGNTIYF. CDR3 DNA sequence: TGTGCCAGCAGTGATGATCGGCGGTTGTACTCTGGAAACACCATATATTTT.

The V gene is TRBV27, the J gene TRBJ1-1; D ambiguous. CDR1 MNHEY and CDR2 SMNVEV come from the germline V gene (reference sequence). The CDR3 length is 13 residues. The V end was cut by 5 bases, the J end by 9 bases, with 16 bases between. CDR3 residues: CASSLSIREKAFF. CDR3 nucleotide sequence: TGTGCCAGCAGTCTGAGTATTCGGGAGAAAGCTTTCTTT.

The V call is TRBV7-8, the J call TRBJ2-3, with 8 bases aligning to TRBD2. J lost 2 bases, V lost 3 bases, and 10 bases had no gene match. Germline loops: CDR1 SGHVS, CDR2 FQNEAQ. This CDR3 contains 17 residues. The CDR3 nucleotides read TGTGCCAGCAGCTTGCTCGGGACTAGGGATACCACAGATACGCAGTATTTT. Translated, it gives CASSLLGTRDTTDTQYF.

The chain combines TRBV5-1 with TRBJ2-2, with 9 bases aligning to TRBD2. J gave up 7 bases and V 0 bases, and 4 bases lay outside the gene matches. In germline, CDR1 is SGHRS, CDR2 YFSETQ. CDR3 length equals 15 residues. CDR3 sequence reads: CASSLDSGGIGELFF. CDR3 sequence (DNA): TGCGCCAGCAGCTTGGATAGCGGGGGAATCGGGGAGCTGTTTTTT.

This clone was picked up one time. This chain connects TRBV7-2 to TRBJ1-2; TRBD1 aligns across 7 bases. Looked up from germline, CDR1 is SGHTA and CDR2 is FQGNSA. V lost 5 bases and J lost 5; bases outside the gene matches: 2. This CDR3 region has 12 residues. This CDR3 is CASSPGQYGYTF. The CDR3 bases are TGTGCCAGCAGCCCGGGACAGTATGGCTACACCTTC.

The chain uses TRBV7-6 and TRBJ2-1, with 11 nucleotides matching TRBD2. The germline gives CDR1 SGHVS, CDR2 FNYEAQ. After removal of 5 bases from V and 1 base from J, the junction contained 4 bases not matched to a gene. The CDR3 contains 16 residues. Here the CDR3 DNA reads TGTGCCAGCAGCGCGACTAGCGGGGAATCCTACAATGAGCAGTTCTTC. This sequence encodes CASSATSGESYNEQFF.

V and J are TRBV4-2 and TRBJ1-1; D gene uncertain. The CDR3 loop spans 14 amino acids. CDR1 and CDR2 (germline): LGHNA, YNFKEQ. The germline V and J ends were trimmed by 0 bases and 4 bases, with 9 bases remaining between them. Here the CDR3 reads CASSQDRVSTEAFF. The CDR3 nucleotides are TGTGCCAGCAGCCAAGATCGGGTGAGCACTGAAGCTTTCTTT.

The genes are TRBV7-2 and TRBJ2-3, with TRBD2 matching over 12 bases. Germline V gene sequence: CDR1 SGHTA, CDR2 FQGNSA. The CDR3 covers 17 residues. J gave up 3 bases and V 5 bases, and 9 bases lay outside the gene matches. CDR3 bases: TGTGCCAGCAGCCAGACTAGCGGGAGCGGGAGGACAGATACGCAGTATTTT. Its translation is CASSQTSGSGRTDTQYF.